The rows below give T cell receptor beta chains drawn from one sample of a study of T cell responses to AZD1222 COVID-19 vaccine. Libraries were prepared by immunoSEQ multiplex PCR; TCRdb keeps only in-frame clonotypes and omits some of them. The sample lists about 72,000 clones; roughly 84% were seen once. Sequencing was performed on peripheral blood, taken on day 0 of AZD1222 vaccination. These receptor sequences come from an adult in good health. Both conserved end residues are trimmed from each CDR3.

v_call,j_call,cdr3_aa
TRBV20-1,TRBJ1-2,SAADYGYT
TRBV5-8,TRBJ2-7,ASSLILLEQY
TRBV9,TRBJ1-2,ASSEGGGGDYGYT
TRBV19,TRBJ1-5,ASSKDLDNYQPQH
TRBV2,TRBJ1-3,ASSSGLRNTIY
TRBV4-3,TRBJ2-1,ASSQLRDRGYNEQF
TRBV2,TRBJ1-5,AAGGTGRSQPQH
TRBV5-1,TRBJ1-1,ASSLTYQDAPTEAF
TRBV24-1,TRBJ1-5,ATSNGGLGQPQH
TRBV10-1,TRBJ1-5,AGLSGTVFNQPQH
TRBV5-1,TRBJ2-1,ASSFRDTGEQF
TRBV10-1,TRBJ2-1,ASSESFDRTAALNEQF
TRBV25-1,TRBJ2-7,ASSDMGPWDRIYEQY
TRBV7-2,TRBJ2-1,ASSYGRYNEQF
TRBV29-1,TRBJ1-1,SGRTPFDTEAF
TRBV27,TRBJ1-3,ASSTPGQSSGNTIY
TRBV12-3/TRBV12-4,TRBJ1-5,ASGPSFNQPQH
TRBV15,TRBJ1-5,ATSKDSNQPQH
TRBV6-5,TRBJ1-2,ASRGQGGGYT
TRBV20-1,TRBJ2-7,SAVSGGEQY
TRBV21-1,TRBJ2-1,ASSKRTSGGAIHEQF
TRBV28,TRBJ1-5,ASSGDREGQPQH
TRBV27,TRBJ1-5,ASRTTRTGGNQPQH
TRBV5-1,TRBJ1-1,ASSRRDGNTEAF
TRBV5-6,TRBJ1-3,ASSPPPGRGNTIY
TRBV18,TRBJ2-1,ASSPFAPSSYNEQF
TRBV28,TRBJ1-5,ASRGSDVGQPQH
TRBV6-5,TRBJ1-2,ASEPPRGYT
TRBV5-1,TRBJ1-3,ASSSTTRNTIY
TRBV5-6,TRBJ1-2,ASSRSSGVYGYT
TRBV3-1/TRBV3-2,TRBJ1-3,ASSQFGYSYGNTIY
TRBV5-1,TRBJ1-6,ASSLVGSSYNSPLH
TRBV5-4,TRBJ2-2,ASSPAGPENTGELF
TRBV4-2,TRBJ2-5,ASSQVRGATQETQY
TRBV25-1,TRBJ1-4,ASSSSGGEKLF
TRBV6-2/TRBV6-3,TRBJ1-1,ASSFFGTGYTEAF
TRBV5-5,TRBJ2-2,ASSQGTNTGELF
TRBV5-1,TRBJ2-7,ASSLGGGGLYEQY
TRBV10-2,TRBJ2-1,ASSFDLRPGPHNEQF
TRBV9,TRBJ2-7,ASSVDGYYEQY
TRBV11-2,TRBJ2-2,ASSEGRWGPEAGELF
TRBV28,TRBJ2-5,ASSLQETQY
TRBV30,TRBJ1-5,AWGLDSNQPQH
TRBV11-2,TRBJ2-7,ASSFEDSYEQY
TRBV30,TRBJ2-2,AWSRPNTGELF
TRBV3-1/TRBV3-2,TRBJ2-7,ASSRQGASYEQY
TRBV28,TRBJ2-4,ASRPTNGNIQY
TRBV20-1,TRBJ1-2,LLRGENGYT
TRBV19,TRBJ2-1,ASMDGGGGNEQF
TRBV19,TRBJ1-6,ASSEQGGNSPLH
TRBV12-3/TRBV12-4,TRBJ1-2,ASSPPGLSTYT
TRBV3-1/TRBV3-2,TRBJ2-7,ASSQNDGGQY
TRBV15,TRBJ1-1,ATSRDRGPNTEAF
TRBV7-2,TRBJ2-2,ASSPGGLNTGELF